The 11 T cell receptor beta chains below all came from one sample that was sequenced in a study of immune evolution from preneoplasia to lung adenocarcinoma. The repertoire was sequenced with immunoSEQ multiplex PCR; TCRdb's copy has only in-frame clones and lacks some. Of over 14,000 clones listed, around 84% are singletons. The sequencing input was FFPE minimally invasive lung adenocarcinoma tissue. The source of these receptors is a person between 60 and 79 years old with lung adenocarcinoma.

This clone was counted between two and nine times. The chain joins TRBV11-2 to TRBJ2-1; D unresolved. Germline V gives CDR1 SGHAT, CDR2 FQNNGV. The CDR3 runs 13 residues. Trimming cost V 0 bases and J 6 bases, with 6 bases left between them. As DNA, the CDR3 is TGTGCCAGCAGCTTAGATCTGCGCAATGAGCAGTTCTTC. This gives the protein CASSLDLRNEQFF.

This clone was detected only once. V is TRBV19 and J is TRBJ2-3; D possibly matches TRBD1 or TRBD2 (5 bases each). The CDR3 is 14 amino acids. V dropped 3 bases and J dropped 0 bases, with 7 bases sitting between them. CDR1 and CDR2 (germline): LNHDA, SQIVND (reference sequence). The CDR3, as DNA: TGTGCCAGTAGTATTTGGGGGAGCACAGATACGCAGTATTTT. Amino acids: CASSIWGSTDTQYF.

V gene TRBV19 combines with J gene TRBJ1-2; a weak D match, TRBD1 (6 bases). The length of the CDR3 is 10 residues. The germline V gene encodes CDR1 LNHDA and CDR2 SQIVND (reference sequence). CDR3 protein: CATGRSGYTF. The CDR3 bases are TGTGCTACAGGGAGGAGTGGCTACACCTTC.

The V gene is TRBV6-1, the J gene TRBJ2-3; a possible D gene is TRBD2 (5 bases). V was cut by 7 bases and J by 1 base, with 15 bases left in between. The CDR3 has 15 residues. Germline assignment: CDR1 MNHNS and CDR2 SASEGT. CDR3 sequence (DNA): TGTGCCAGCACGTGGACTCAGGTGGGCACAGATACGCAGTATTTT. Residues: CASTWTQVGTDTQYF.

This chain joins TRBV10-3 and TRBJ2-7; D is perhaps TRBD1 (6 bases). The germline gives CDR1 ENHRY, CDR2 SYGVKD. Trimming took off 3 bases at V and 3 bases at J, with 9 bases between the two ends. This CDR3 is 13 amino acids long. The CDR3 DNA reads TGTGCCATCAGTGAAAGGGGGAACTACGAGCAGTACTTC. This gives the protein CAISERGNYEQYF.

V is TRBV19 and J is TRBJ2-7; TRBD2 aligns across 9 bases. V shed 6 bases, J shed 6 bases, and the junction held 9 bases outside the gene matches. CDR1 is LNHDA and CDR2 is SQIVND in the germline V gene (reference sequence). The CDR3 is 14 residues long. This chain's CDR3 is CASRRTGTSPEQYF. In nucleotides, the CDR3 is TGTGCCAGTAGACGGACCGGGACTAGCCCCGAGCAGTACTTC.

In nucleotides, the CDR3 is TGTGCCAGCAGCCAAGATCGAGGGGGCGCGGGTGGCTACACCTTC. Translating it yields CASSQDRGGAGGYTF. This sequence joins TRBV14 and TRBJ1-2, with 7 bases identical to TRBD1. V shed 0 bases, J shed 7 bases, and the junction held 8 bases outside the gene matches. This CDR3 spans 15 amino acids. CDR1 and CDR2 (germline): SGHDN, FVKESK.

The chain employs TRBV28 and TRBJ2-7; 15 bases align to TRBD2. The CDR3 length is 20 residues. The V gene end was trimmed by 6 bases and the J gene end by 0 bases; junction bases not matched to a gene: 15. The germline gives CDR1 MDHEN, CDR2 SYDVKM. The CDR3 is CASRFKRGLAGGVSSYEQYF. In nucleotides, the CDR3 is TGTGCCAGCAGATTTAAACGGGGACTAGCGGGAGGCGTCAGCTCCTACGAGCAGTACTTC.

The genes are TRBV10-2 and TRBJ1-2, with a tentative D call TRBD1 (6 bases). Germline CDR1 reads WSHSY; CDR2 reads SAAADI. This CDR3 has 12 amino acids. V shed 8 bases and J shed 8 bases, with 15 bases lying between them. CDR3 nucleotides: TGCGCCAGCGGGACACCCGTGCGGGGCTACACCTTC. It translates to CASGTPVRGYTF.

The CDR3 spells CASSLAWDRGTQYF. CDR3 nucleotide sequence: TGTGCCAGCAGCTTAGCGTGGGACCGAGGGACCCAGTACTTC. The V call is TRBV7-2, the J call TRBJ2-5, with D tentatively TRBD1 or TRBD2 (5 bases each). Germline-derived CDR1 and CDR2 are SGHTA and FQGNSA. The CDR3 consists of 14 residues. V was clipped by 0 bases and J by 7 bases, with 12 bases between them.

The V gene is TRBV18, the J gene TRBJ2-3, with D maybe TRBD1 (6 bases). The length of the CDR3 is 18 residues. Trimming left V 3 bases short and J 0 bases short, with 19 bases between. From germline, CDR1 is KGHSH and CDR2 LQKENI. Written as DNA, the CDR3 is TGTGCCAGCTCACCGATACCTCATTCGGGACAAAGCACAGATACGCAGTATTTT. Its translation: CASSPIPHSGQSTDTQYF.